This T cell receptor beta chain was identified in a study of blood T cell repertoires in COVID-19. Under the authors' procedure: For nucleated cells, counts were estimated from reference gene primer amplification. Using immunoSEQ multiplex PCR, the repertoire was profiled, and TCRdb retains in-frame clones only, with some absent. V, J and clone size are taken as reported in that table, and D and trimming were inferred from the DNA itself. The sample lists roughly 290,000 clones, about 85% occurring once. Germline V gene sequence: CDR1 GTSNPN, CDR2 SVGIG (reference sequence). The V gene lost 3 bases and the J gene lost 8 bases, with 17 bases spanning the gap. The CDR3 has 14 amino acids.

Sequenced: peripheral blood. The J gene is TRBJ2-1, the V gene TRBV30; D possibly corresponds to TRBD2 (6 bases). The receptor was derived from a human donor with COVID-19, enrolled during active disease. The donor label of this sample is uncertain. Here the CDR3 DNA reads TGTGCCTGGAGCGCCTCCGCGGGACTCGATGAGCAGTTCTTC. Protein: CAWSASAGLDEQFF.